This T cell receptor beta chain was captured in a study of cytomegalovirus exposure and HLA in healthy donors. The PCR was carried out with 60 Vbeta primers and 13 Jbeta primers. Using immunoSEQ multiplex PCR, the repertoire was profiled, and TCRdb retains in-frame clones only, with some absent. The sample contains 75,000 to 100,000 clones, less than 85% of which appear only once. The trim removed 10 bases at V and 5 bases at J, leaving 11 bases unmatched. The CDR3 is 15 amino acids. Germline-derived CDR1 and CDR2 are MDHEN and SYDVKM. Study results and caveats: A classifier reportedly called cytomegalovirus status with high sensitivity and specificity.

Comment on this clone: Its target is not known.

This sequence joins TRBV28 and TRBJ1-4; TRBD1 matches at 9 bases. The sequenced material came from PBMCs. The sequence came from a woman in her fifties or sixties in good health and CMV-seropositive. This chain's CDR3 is CAITSAGTGNEKLFF. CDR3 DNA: TGTGCCATCACATCCGCCGGGACAGGGAATGAAAAACTGTTTTTT.